A selection of T cell receptor beta chains follows, all from one sample in a study of cytomegalovirus exposure and HLA in healthy donors. Sequencing used immunoSEQ multiplex PCR; TCRdb keeps in-frame clones, though not all of them. The profile shows around 140,000 clones, over 70% of them singletons. Sequencing was done on a sample of PBMCs. The receptors derive from a man younger than 40 in good health and CMV-seronegative. CDR3s include the opening cysteine and the closing phenylalanine or tryptophan. The D gene is left open where the match is weak. Clone size is not always given. Where it is, it says once, few, many or a class for expanded clones.

d_call | clone_size | j_call | v_call | cdr3_aa | cdr3_nt
NA | NA | TRBJ1-1 | TRBV5-1 | CASSFSTGTNTEAFF | TGCGCCAGCAGCTTCTCGACAGGTACGAACACTGAAGCTTTCTTT
TRBD2 | NA | TRBJ2-5 | TRBV30 | CAWSGGSETQYF | TGTGCCTGGAGCGGGGGGTCAGAGACCCAGTACTTC
NA | few | TRBJ2-5 | TRBV29-1 | CSVERGAGTQYF | TGCAGCGTTGAGAGGGGAGCGGGGACCCAGTACTTC
TRBD1 | few | TRBJ1-1 | TRBV28 | CASSSYRGSDTEAFF | TGTGCCAGCAGTTCCTACAGGGGGTCGGACACTGAAGCTTTCTTT
NA | NA | TRBJ1-1 | TRBV19 | CASSTGLMNTEAFF | TGTGCCAGTAGTACCGGACTGATGAACACTGAAGCTTTCTTT
NA | NA | TRBJ2-7 | TRBV27 | CASSLADGRDEQYF | TGTGCCAGCAGTTTGGCGGACGGGCGGGACGAGCAGTACTTC
NA | NA | TRBJ2-3 | TRBV7-6 | CASSQQVHTDTQYF | TGTGCCAGCAGCCAACAGGTCCACACAGATACGCAGTATTTT
NA | NA | TRBJ1-4 | TRBV6-5 | CASSYRFGDEKLFF | TGTGCCAGCAGTTATAGGTTTGGAGATGAAAAACTGTTTTTT
NA | NA | TRBJ1-1 | TRBV30 | CAWRARPDTEAFF | TGTGCCTGGAGGGCCAGGCCTGACACTGAAGCTTTCTTT
TRBD1 | NA | TRBJ2-3 | TRBV6-6 | CAATGTESDTQYF | TGTGCCGCGACAGGGACAGAGTCAGATACGCAGTATTTT
NA | NA | TRBJ2-2 | TRBV27 | CASSFRGTNTGELFF | TGTGCCAGCAGTTTCCGGGGGACGAACACCGGGGAGCTGTTTTTT
TRBD2 | NA | TRBJ2-5 | TRBV5-1 | CASSLIPSGYQETQYF | TGCGCCAGCAGCTTGATTCCTAGCGGGTACCAAGAGACCCAGTACTTC
TRBD1 | few | TRBJ1-2 | TRBV19 | CASHSPGQGILGYTF | TGTGCCAGTCACTCCCCGGGACAGGGAATCCTTGGCTACACCTTC
NA | NA | TRBJ2-1 | TRBV19 | CASSIGSPDNEQFF | TGTGCCAGTAGTATCGGGTCTCCAGACAATGAGCAGTTCTTC
NA | NA | TRBJ2-6 | TRBV28 | CASSLQGSGANGLTF | TGTGCCAGCAGTCTACAGGGAAGTGGGGCCAACGGCCTGACTTTC
NA | NA | TRBJ2-2 | TRBV15 | CATSRDIPDTGELFF | TGTGCCACCAGCAGAGATATCCCCGACACCGGGGAGCTGTTTTTT
TRBD2 | NA | TRBJ2-5 | TRBV28 | CASSQAGVGTQYF | TGTGCCAGCAGCCAAGCGGGGGTAGGGACCCAGTACTTC
TRBD2 | NA | TRBJ2-7 | TRBV6-5 | CASSLSGNEQYF | TGTGCCAGCAGCCTCAGCGGGAACGAGCAGTACTTC
NA | NA | TRBJ1-4 | TRBV6-5 | CASSFQFNEKLFF | TGTGCCAGCAGTTTCCAGTTTAATGAAAAACTGTTTTTT
NA | NA | TRBJ2-1 | TRBV2 | CASHSLEGVSYNEQFF | TGTGCCAGCCACTCCCTGGAGGGAGTTTCCTACAATGAGCAGTTCTTC
TRBD2 | NA | TRBJ2-4 | TRBV4-1 | CASSSLGTIRLAKNSQYF | TGCGCCAGCAGCTCCCTTGGGACTATCCGATTAGCCAAAAACAGTCAGTACTTC
TRBD1 | NA | TRBJ2-2 | TRBV9 | CASSPRDSLPGELFF | TGTGCCAGCAGCCCCCGGGACAGCCTGCCCGGGGAGCTGTTTTTT
TRBD1 | NA | TRBJ1-6 | TRBV5-1 | CASSRWTGDNSPLHF | TGCGCCAGCAGCCGGTGGACAGGGGATAATTCACCCCTCCACTTT
NA | NA | TRBJ1-1 | TRBV25-1 | CASSEWGGPTEAFF | TGTGCCAGCAGTGAATGGGGGGGGCCAACTGAAGCTTTCTTT
TRBD2 | NA | TRBJ2-7 | TRBV5-3 | CARTGGSGRGESSYEQYF | TGTGCCAGGACTGGAGGTAGCGGGAGAGGCGAGAGCTCCTACGAGCAGTACTTC
NA | few | TRBJ2-1 | TRBV6-6 | CASSPTSESYNEQFF | TGTGCCAGCAGCCCCACGTCGGAGTCCTACAATGAGCAGTTCTTC
TRBD1 | NA | TRBJ2-1 | TRBV11-2 | CASSLPQGAQGWDEQFF | TGTGCCAGCAGCTTACCCCAGGGGGCACAAGGGTGGGATGAGCAGTTCTTC
NA | NA | TRBJ2-4 | TRBV9 | CASSGPGSVAKNIQYF | TGTGCCAGCAGCGGTCCAGGGTCGGTAGCCAAAAACATTCAGTACTTC
NA | NA | TRBJ2-6 | TRBV5-1 | CASSDKSGANVLTF | TGCGCCAGCAGCGACAAATCCGGGGCCAACGTCCTGACTTTC
NA | NA | TRBJ1-2 | TRBV29-1 | CSVDKVYGYTF | TGCAGCGTCGACAAGGTATATGGCTACACCTTC
NA | NA | TRBJ2-5 | TRBV5-1 | CASSSGGLRETQYF | TGCGCCAGCAGCTCCGGAGGTCTTCGGGAGACCCAGTACTTC